Listed below are T cell receptor beta chains from one sample, sequenced in a study of identical twins. MiXCR, applied by TCRdb to the 5' RACE reads, yields one record per CDR3 protein. The sample includes approximately 550,000 distinct CDR3 sequences, approximately 20% seen only once; the top ten take approximately 0.49%. The sample was also linked to a second study, of yellow fever vaccine responses in identical twins.

The specimen sequenced was CD4+ T cells sorted from blood. All receptors derive from a young woman in good health. Both conserved end residues are part of each CDR3. D genes are given only for firm matches. For some rows the clone size is stated as once, few or many, or as a class when expanded; others skip it.

>.|TRBJ2-6|TRBV10-3|.
CAIAALPGANVLTF
TGTGCCATCGCGGCGTTACCTGGGGCCAACGTCCTGACTTTC
>.|TRBJ2-2|TRBV5-1|.
CASSLSGLANTGELFF
TGCGCCAGCAGCTTGAGCGGACTCGCGAACACCGGGGAGCTGTTTTTT
>.|TRBJ1-2|TRBV9|.
CASSGTRTDYGYTF
TGTGCCAGCAGCGGCACCCGGACAGACTATGGCTACACCTTC
>.|TRBJ1-1|TRBV15|TRBD1
CATSRVPLRGLSNTEAFF
TGTGCCACCAGCAGGGTTCCCCTCAGGGGGCTATCGAACACTGAAGCTTTCTTT
>.|TRBJ1-5|TRBV2|.
CASSGEVSWPQHF
TGTGCCAGCAGTGGTGAGGTTTCGTGGCCCCAGCATTTT
>few|TRBJ1-5|TRBV4-1|.
CASSREGPFNQPQHF
TGCGCCAGCAGCCGAGAGGGACCGTTCAATCAGCCCCAGCATTTT
>.|TRBJ2-7|TRBV20-1|TRBD2
CSASKPGTSNEQYF
TGCAGTGCTAGCAAGCCAGGGACTAGCAATGAGCAGTACTTC
>few|TRBJ1-4|TRBV18|.
CASSPPSTGLMGNEKLFF
TGTGCCAGCTCGCCGCCTTCTACAGGGCTAATGGGCAATGAAAAACTGTTTTTT
>.|TRBJ2-7|TRBV2|TRBD2
CASIPGLAEYEQYF
TGTGCCAGCATTCCGGGACTAGCGGAGTACGAGCAGTACTTC
>few|TRBJ2-2|TRBV20-1|TRBD2
CSASGTSGTGELFF
TGCAGTGCTTCCGGGACTAGCGGGACCGGGGAGCTGTTTTTT
>.|TRBJ2-1|TRBV28|.
CASSPPTSIYNEQFF
TGTGCCAGCAGTCCCCCGACTAGTATATACAATGAGCAGTTCTTC
>many|TRBJ2-7|TRBV5-1|.
CASTIGQGTYYEQYF
TGCGCCAGCACAATCGGGCAGGGCACTTACTACGAGCAGTACTTC
>.|TRBJ2-5|TRBV10-3|.
CAISQEFTGGLAEPGGQYF
TGTGCCATCAGTCAAGAATTCACGGGAGGGCTAGCGGAGCCAGGGGGCCAGTACTTC
>few|TRBJ2-2|TRBV5-1|.
CASSLEGSLHTGELFF
TGCGCCAGCAGCTTGGAAGGGAGCCTCCACACCGGGGAGCTGTTTTTT
>.|TRBJ2-7|TRBV29-1|.
CSVVRESYEQYF
TGCAGCGTTGTTCGGGAGAGCTACGAGCAGTACTTC
>few|TRBJ2-7|TRBV20-1|.
CSARVAGSLHEQYF
TGCAGTGCTAGAGTTGCGGGAAGCCTACACGAGCAGTACTTC
>.|TRBJ2-5|TRBV6-1|TRBD2
CASTYRGGLGEETQYF
TGTGCCAGCACCTACAGAGGAGGACTAGGGGAAGAGACCCAGTACTTC
>few|TRBJ2-1|TRBV27|TRBD1
CASSSQGAVVVNEQFF
TGTGCCAGCAGTTCACAGGGGGCTGTGGTGGTGAATGAGCAGTTCTTC
>.|TRBJ2-7|TRBV12-3/TRBV12-4|.
CASSFSRGEQYF
TGTGCCAGCAGTTTTAGCCGTGGCGAGCAGTACTTC
>.|TRBJ2-1|TRBV5-1|.
CASRGQLDEQFF
TGCGCCAGCAGAGGACAGTTGGATGAGCAGTTCTTC
>.|TRBJ2-7|TRBV25-1|.
CASMTTHEQYF
TGTGCCAGCATGACAACCCACGAGCAGTACTTC
>few|TRBJ1-2|TRBV9|TRBD1
CASSIRDSYGYTF
TGTGCCAGCAGCATCCGGGACAGCTATGGCTACACCTTC
>few|TRBJ2-1|TRBV20-1|.
CSAIPRTVNLYNEQFF
TGCAGTGCTATCCCAAGGACAGTGAACTTGTACAATGAGCAGTTCTTC
>few|TRBJ2-2|TRBV20-1|TRBD1
CSARPGTAGTGELFF
TGCAGTGCTAGACCCGGGACAGCCGGCACCGGGGAGCTGTTTTTT
>few|TRBJ1-2|TRBV5-1|TRBD1
CASSLGQGSHGYTF
TGCGCCAGCAGCTTGGGACAGGGGTCCCATGGCTACACCTTC
>.|TRBJ2-1|TRBV9|.
CASSVATRDEQFF
TGTGCCAGCAGCGTAGCTACTCGGGATGAGCAGTTCTTC
>few|TRBJ2-7|TRBV4-1|.
CASSQLQGPYEQYF
TGCGCCAGCAGCCAATTACAGGGACCCTACGAGCAGTACTTC
>.|TRBJ2-1|TRBV11-1|TRBD2
CASSFPHWTSGGTYNEQFF
TGTGCCAGCAGCTTTCCGCACTGGACTAGCGGGGGGACATACAATGAGCAGTTCTTC
>few|TRBJ2-3|TRBV6-1|.
CASRGLTWDTQYF
TGTGCCAGCAGGGGGCTGACCTGGGATACGCAGTATTTT
>.|TRBJ2-4|TRBV5-1|.
CASSLLGETKNIQYF
TGCGCCAGCAGCTTGCTCGGGGAGACCAAAAACATTCAGTACTTC
>.|TRBJ1-5|TRBV7-3|.
CASSATENQPQHF
TGTGCCAGCAGCGCGACAGAAAATCAGCCCCAGCATTTT
>few|TRBJ2-3|TRBV27|TRBD2
CASSLLGLAGATDTQYF
TGTGCCAGCAGTTTACTGGGACTAGCGGGAGCAACAGATACGCAGTATTTT
>.|TRBJ2-2|TRBV29-1|.
CSVDPNTGELFF
TGCAGCGTTGATCCCAACACCGGGGAGCTGTTTTTT
>few|TRBJ2-3|TRBV9|.
CASSVDQTSTDTQYF
TGTGCCAGCAGCGTAGATCAAACTAGCACAGATACGCAGTATTTT
>.|TRBJ2-4|TRBV12-3/TRBV12-4|TRBD1
CASSLSANRGGVQYF
TGTGCCAGCAGCCTTTCAGCAAACAGGGGTGGTGTTCAGTACTTC
>once|TRBJ2-7|TRBV20-1|.
CSARAVTSPGQYF
TGCAGTGCTAGGGCCGTGACATCTCCAGGGCAGTACTTC
>.|TRBJ1-6|TRBV18|.
CASSPPGSSPLHF
TGTGCCAGCTCACCTCCGGGGTCCTCACCCCTCCACTTT
>.|TRBJ2-1|TRBV24-1|.
CATSEPLAQDHNEQFF
TGTGCCACCAGTGAACCCCTAGCCCAGGACCATAATGAGCAGTTCTTC
>few|TRBJ2-1|TRBV2|TRBD2
CASSATSGSSNEQFF
TGTGCCAGCAGTGCGACTAGCGGGAGTTCCAATGAGCAGTTCTTC
>.|TRBJ2-1|TRBV5-1|TRBD1
CASSLGDRNGNEQFF
TGCGCCAGCAGCCTAGGGGACAGAAACGGCAATGAGCAGTTCTTC
>.|TRBJ2-5|TRBV7-9|.
CASSLRSNPKETQYF
TGTGCCAGCAGCTTACGTTCCAATCCAAAAGAGACCCAGTACTTC
>few|TRBJ2-2|TRBV11-2|.
CASTGTLITGELFF
TGTGCCAGTACCGGGACATTGATAACCGGGGAGCTGTTTTTT